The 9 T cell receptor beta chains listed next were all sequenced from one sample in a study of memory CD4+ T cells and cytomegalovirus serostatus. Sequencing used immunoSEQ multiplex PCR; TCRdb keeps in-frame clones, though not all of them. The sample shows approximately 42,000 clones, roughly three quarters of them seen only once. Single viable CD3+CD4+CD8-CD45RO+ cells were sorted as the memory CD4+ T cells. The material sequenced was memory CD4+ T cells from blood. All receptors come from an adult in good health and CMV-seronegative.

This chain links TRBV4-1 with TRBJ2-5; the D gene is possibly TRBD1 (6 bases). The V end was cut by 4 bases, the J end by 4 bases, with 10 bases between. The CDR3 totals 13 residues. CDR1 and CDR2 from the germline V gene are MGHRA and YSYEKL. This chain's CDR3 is CASSRLQGETQYF. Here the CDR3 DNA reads TGCGCCAGCAGCCGATTACAGGGAGAGACCCAGTACTTC.

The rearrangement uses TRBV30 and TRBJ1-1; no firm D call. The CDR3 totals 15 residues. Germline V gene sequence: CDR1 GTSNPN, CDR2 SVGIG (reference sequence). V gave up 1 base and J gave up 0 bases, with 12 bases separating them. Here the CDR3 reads CAWSEGSYMNTEAFF. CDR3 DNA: TGTGCCTGGAGTGAAGGGAGCTATATGAACACTGAAGCTTTCTTT.

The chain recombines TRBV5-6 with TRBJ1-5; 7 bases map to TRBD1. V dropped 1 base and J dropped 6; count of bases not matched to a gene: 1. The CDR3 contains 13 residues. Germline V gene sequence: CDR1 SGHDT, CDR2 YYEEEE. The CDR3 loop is CASSLTGVQPQHF. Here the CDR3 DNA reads TGTGCCAGCAGCTTGACAGGGGTTCAGCCCCAGCATTTT.

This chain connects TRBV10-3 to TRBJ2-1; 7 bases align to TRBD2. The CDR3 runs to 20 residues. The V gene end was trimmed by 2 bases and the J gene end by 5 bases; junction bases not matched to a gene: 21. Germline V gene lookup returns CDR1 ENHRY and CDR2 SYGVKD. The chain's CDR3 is CAISEPNPGREYNGDNEQFF. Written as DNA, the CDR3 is TGTGCCATCAGTGAGCCCAATCCGGGGCGGGAGTACAATGGGGACAATGAGCAGTTCTTC.

CDR3 coding DNA: TGTGCCAGCAGCTTTTCTGGGGGGTATGGCTACACCTTC. Amino acids: CASSFSGGYGYTF. V gene TRBV7-8 combines with J gene TRBJ1-2; D perhaps matches TRBD1 (5 bases). Between the trimmed V and J ends, which lost 3 bases and 5 bases, there was a span of 10 bases. The CDR3 has 13 amino acids. Per germline, CDR1 SGHVS and CDR2 FQNEAQ.

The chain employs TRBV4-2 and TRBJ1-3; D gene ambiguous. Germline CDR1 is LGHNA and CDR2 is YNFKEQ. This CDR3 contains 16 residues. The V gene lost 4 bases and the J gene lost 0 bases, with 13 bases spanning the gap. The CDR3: CASSPLGRSSGNTIYF. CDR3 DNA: TGTGCCAGCAGCCCCCTGGGAAGGAGCTCTGGAAACACCATATATTTT.

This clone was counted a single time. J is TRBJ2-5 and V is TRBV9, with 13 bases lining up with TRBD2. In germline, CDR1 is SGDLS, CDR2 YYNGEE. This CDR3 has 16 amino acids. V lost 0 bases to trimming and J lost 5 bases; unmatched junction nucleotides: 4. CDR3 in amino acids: CASSVGLAGGIETQYF. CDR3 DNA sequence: TGTGCCAGCAGCGTAGGACTAGCGGGAGGTATCGAGACCCAGTACTTC.

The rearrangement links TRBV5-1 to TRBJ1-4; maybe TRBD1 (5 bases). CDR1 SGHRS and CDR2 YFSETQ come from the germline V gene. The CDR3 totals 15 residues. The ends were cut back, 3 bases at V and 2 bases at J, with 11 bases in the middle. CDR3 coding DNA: TGCGCCAGCAGCTCCGCGGGGACTACTAATGAAAAACTGTTTTTT. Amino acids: CASSSAGTTNEKLFF.

The CDR3 bases are TGTGCTAGTGGTTTGGGAGGCGGGAGTCCTAATGAGCAGTTCTTC. Translating gives CASGLGGGSPNEQFF. V usage is TRBV12-5 and J usage is TRBJ2-1, with 7 bases identical to TRBD2. V dropped 1 base and J dropped 7; count of bases not matched to a gene: 7. This CDR3 is 15 amino acids long. In germline, CDR1 is LGHNT, CDR2 FRNRAP. The variable domain in full, completed from reference TRBV12-5 and TRBJ2-1, reads DARVTQTPRHKVTEMGQEVTMRCQPILGHNTVFWYRQTMMQGLELLAYFRNRAPLDDSGMPKDRFSAEMPDATLATLKIQPSEPRDSAVYFCASGLGGGSPNEQFFGPGTRLTVL.